A selection of T cell receptor beta chains follows, all from one sample in a study of identical twins. TCRdb passed the 5' RACE reads through MiXCR, listing each CDR3 protein once. The sample lists hundreds of thousands of distinct CDR3 sequences; 21% were seen once. This sample also appeared in a second study, on T cells expressing NK-cell markers.

Sequencing used PBMCs. The receptor set was obtained from a woman under 30 in good health. Each CDR3 is given without its conserved first and last residue.

J gene: TRBJ2-3
V gene: TRBV6-2/TRBV6-3
CDR3 protein: ASSAWTVTQY

J gene: TRBJ2-1
V gene: TRBV5-1
CDR3 protein: ASSPKWGSSYNEQF

J gene: TRBJ2-3
V gene: TRBV4-3
CDR3 protein: ASSQDAGGRTDTQY

J gene: TRBJ1-1
V gene: TRBV12-3/TRBV12-4
CDR3 protein: ASIRQREAF

J gene: TRBJ2-6
V gene: TRBV5-5
CDR3 protein: ASSQITGRNNVLT

J gene: TRBJ1-2
V gene: TRBV12-3/TRBV12-4
CDR3 protein: ASSLKGPNYGYT

J gene: TRBJ2-5
V gene: TRBV3-1
CDR3 protein: ASSQRVQETQY

J gene: TRBJ2-7
V gene: TRBV20-1
CDR3 protein: SAPDRGYEQY

J gene: TRBJ2-1
V gene: TRBV12-3/TRBV12-4
CDR3 protein: ASSSLDDEQF

J gene: TRBJ2-1
V gene: TRBV4-3
CDR3 protein: ASSQGGGEAYNEQF

J gene: TRBJ2-1
V gene: TRBV29-1
CDR3 protein: SVEAVAYNEQF

J gene: TRBJ2-7
V gene: TRBV20-1
CDR3 protein: SAQNMRDTVYEQY

J gene: TRBJ2-1
V gene: TRBV11-2
CDR3 protein: ASSRGLAGGPGQGEQF

J gene: TRBJ2-6
V gene: TRBV20-1
CDR3 protein: SATRGPGGANVLT

J gene: TRBJ2-7
V gene: TRBV29-1
CDR3 protein: SVVEGRRWNEQY

J gene: TRBJ2-3
V gene: TRBV5-1
CDR3 protein: ASSLVQRGTDTQY

J gene: TRBJ2-3
V gene: TRBV20-1
CDR3 protein: STLTRGTDTQY

J gene: TRBJ2-3
V gene: TRBV4-3
CDR3 protein: ASSQPGTGLTDTQY

J gene: TRBJ1-1
V gene: TRBV6-5
CDR3 protein: ASSYGRENRGTEAF

J gene: TRBJ2-3
V gene: TRBV6-5
CDR3 protein: ASSYGGDYTDTQY

J gene: TRBJ2-3
V gene: TRBV5-1
CDR3 protein: ASSLGTGGRDTQY

J gene: TRBJ2-5
V gene: TRBV9
CDR3 protein: ASSVLAGAIQETQY

J gene: TRBJ2-6
V gene: TRBV29-1
CDR3 protein: SVEGGAGANVLT

J gene: TRBJ2-5
V gene: TRBV5-4
CDR3 protein: ASSGAGYREETQY

J gene: TRBJ1-1
V gene: TRBV12-3/TRBV12-4
CDR3 protein: ASSFLSTEAF

J gene: TRBJ2-7
V gene: TRBV20-1
CDR3 protein: SATQGLAGVYEQY

J gene: TRBJ2-7
V gene: TRBV20-1
CDR3 protein: SASQGNEQY

J gene: TRBJ2-1
V gene: TRBV9
CDR3 protein: ASSVETGDEQF

J gene: TRBJ2-1
V gene: TRBV2
CDR3 protein: ASTNRGSSYNEQF

J gene: TRBJ1-2
V gene: TRBV2
CDR3 protein: ASGQFYGYT

J gene: TRBJ2-7
V gene: TRBV20-1
CDR3 protein: SAAAGRYSYEQY

J gene: TRBJ2-7
V gene: TRBV20-1
CDR3 protein: SAPQGMEQY

J gene: TRBJ2-1
V gene: TRBV24-1
CDR3 protein: ATSETGTSDEQF

J gene: TRBJ2-4
V gene: TRBV6-5
CDR3 protein: ASSYSGENIQY

J gene: TRBJ1-3
V gene: TRBV20-1
CDR3 protein: SARDPQFGNTIY

J gene: TRBJ2-6
V gene: TRBV11-2
CDR3 protein: ASSLVGTGLSSGANVLT

J gene: TRBJ2-1
V gene: TRBV6-1
CDR3 protein: ASRGWDPYNEQF

J gene: TRBJ2-7
V gene: TRBV5-1
CDR3 protein: ASSLVGAVGYEQY

J gene: TRBJ2-5
V gene: TRBV11-2
CDR3 protein: ASSLSFLALLQETQY

J gene: TRBJ2-1
V gene: TRBV12-3/TRBV12-4
CDR3 protein: ASNPDPTRINEQF

J gene: TRBJ2-4
V gene: TRBV15
CDR3 protein: ATSRRVAKNIQY

J gene: TRBJ2-3
V gene: TRBV29-1
CDR3 protein: SVNLQTSPNTQY

J gene: TRBJ1-1
V gene: TRBV20-1
CDR3 protein: SARDSGFTEAF

J gene: TRBJ2-1
V gene: TRBV5-1
CDR3 protein: ASSSLLVTSEQF

J gene: TRBJ2-1
V gene: TRBV6-2/TRBV6-3
CDR3 protein: ASSYWRGGHNEQF

J gene: TRBJ1-1
V gene: TRBV29-1
CDR3 protein: SVVGSFEAF

J gene: TRBJ1-1
V gene: TRBV6-5
CDR3 protein: ASSYSTLGTEAF

J gene: TRBJ2-1
V gene: TRBV7-9
CDR3 protein: ASSSRLEGVSYNEQF